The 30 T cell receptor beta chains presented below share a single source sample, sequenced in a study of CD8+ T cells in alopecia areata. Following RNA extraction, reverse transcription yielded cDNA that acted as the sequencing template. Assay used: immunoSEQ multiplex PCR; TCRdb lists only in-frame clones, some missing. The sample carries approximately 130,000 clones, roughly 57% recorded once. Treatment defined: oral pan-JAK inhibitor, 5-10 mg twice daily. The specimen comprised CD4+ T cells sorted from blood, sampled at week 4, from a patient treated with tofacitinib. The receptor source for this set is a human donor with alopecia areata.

The CDR3 spells CASSPTSGDETQYF. The CDR3 region has the DNA TGCGCCAGCAGCCCAACTAGCGGGGATGAGACCCAGTACTTC. J is TRBJ2-5 and V is TRBV5-1; 10 bases match TRBD2. Unmatched junction bases numbered 5, after V lost 4 bases and J lost 5 bases. The CDR3 length is 14 residues. Germline CDR1 is SGHRS and CDR2 is YFSETQ.

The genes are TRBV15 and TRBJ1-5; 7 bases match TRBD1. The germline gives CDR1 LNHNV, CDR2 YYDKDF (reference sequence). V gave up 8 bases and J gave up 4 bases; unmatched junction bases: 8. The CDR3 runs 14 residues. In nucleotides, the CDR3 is TGTGCCACCTCCAGGGGGTTAGGAAATCAGCCCCAGCATTTT. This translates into CATSRGLGNQPQHF.

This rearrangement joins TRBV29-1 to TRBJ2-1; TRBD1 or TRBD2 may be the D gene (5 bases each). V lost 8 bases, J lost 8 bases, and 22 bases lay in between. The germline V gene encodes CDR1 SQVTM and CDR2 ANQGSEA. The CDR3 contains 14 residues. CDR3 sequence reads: CSTRAGTPRDEQFF. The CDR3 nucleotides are TGCAGCACCCGCGCCGGGACCCCTAGGGATGAGCAGTTCTTC.

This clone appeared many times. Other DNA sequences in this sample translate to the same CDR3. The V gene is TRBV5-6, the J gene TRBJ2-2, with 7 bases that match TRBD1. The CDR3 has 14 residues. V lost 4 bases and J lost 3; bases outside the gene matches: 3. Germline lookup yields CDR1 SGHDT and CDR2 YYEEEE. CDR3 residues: CASSSDRDTGELFF. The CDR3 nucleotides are TGTGCCAGCAGCAGCGACAGGGACACCGGGGAGCTGTTTTTT.

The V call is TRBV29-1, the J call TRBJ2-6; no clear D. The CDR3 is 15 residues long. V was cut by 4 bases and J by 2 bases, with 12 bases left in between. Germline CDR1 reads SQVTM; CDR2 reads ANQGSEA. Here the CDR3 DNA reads TGCAGCGTTGCCGCGGTAGCTCCTGGGGCCAACGTCCTGACTTTC. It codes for CSVAAVAPGANVLTF.

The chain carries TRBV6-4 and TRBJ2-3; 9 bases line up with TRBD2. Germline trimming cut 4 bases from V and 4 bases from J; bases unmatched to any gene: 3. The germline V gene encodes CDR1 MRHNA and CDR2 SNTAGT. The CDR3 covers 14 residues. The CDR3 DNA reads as TGTGCCAGCAGTGTAGCGGGAGTTGCAGATACGCAGTATTTT. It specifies CASSVAGVADTQYF.

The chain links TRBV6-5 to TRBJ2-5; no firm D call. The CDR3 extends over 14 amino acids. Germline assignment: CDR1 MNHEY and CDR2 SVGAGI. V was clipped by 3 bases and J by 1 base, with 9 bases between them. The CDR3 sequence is CASSYSAPQETQYF. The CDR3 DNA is TGTGCCAGCAGTTATTCGGCACCCCAAGAGACCCAGTACTTC.

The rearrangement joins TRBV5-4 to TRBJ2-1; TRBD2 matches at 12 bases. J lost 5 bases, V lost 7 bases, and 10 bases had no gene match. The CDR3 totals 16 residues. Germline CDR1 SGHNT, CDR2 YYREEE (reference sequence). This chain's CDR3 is CASQLGSSGGDNEQFF. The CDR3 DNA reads TGTGCCAGCCAGCTTGGATCTAGCGGGGGGGACAATGAGCAGTTCTTC.

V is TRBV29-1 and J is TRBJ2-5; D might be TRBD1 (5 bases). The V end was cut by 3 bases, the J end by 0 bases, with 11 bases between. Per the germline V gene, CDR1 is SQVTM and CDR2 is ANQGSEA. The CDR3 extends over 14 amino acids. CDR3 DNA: TGCAGCGTTGACCTGGGGCACAACCAAGAGACCCAGTACTTC. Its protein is CSVDLGHNQETQYF.

The CDR3 loop is CASRGTGDTEAFF. DNA for the CDR3: TGTGCCAGCAGGGGGACGGGGGACACTGAAGCTTTCTTT. The rearrangement uses TRBV6-6 and TRBJ1-1; possible D gene TRBD1, 5 bases. V dropped 6 bases and J dropped 3 bases, with 11 bases sitting between them. CDR3 length: 13 amino acids. From germline, CDR1 is MNHNY and CDR2 SVGAGI (reference sequence).

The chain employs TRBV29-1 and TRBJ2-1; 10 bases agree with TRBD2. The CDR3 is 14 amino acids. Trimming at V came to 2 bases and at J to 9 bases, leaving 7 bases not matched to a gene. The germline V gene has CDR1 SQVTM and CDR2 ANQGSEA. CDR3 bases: TGCAGCGTTGAAAAGCGGGGGGGCTTAGGTGAGCAGTTCTTC. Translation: CSVEKRGGLGEQFF.

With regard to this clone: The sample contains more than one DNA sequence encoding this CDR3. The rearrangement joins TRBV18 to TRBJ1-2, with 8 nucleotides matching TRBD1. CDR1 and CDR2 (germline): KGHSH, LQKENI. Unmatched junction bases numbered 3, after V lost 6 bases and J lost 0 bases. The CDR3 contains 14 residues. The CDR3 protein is CASSPDRANYGYTF. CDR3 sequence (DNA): TGTGCCAGCTCCCCGGACAGGGCTAACTATGGCTACACCTTC.

The CDR3 reads CSVEDQVRGARETQYF. DNA of the CDR3: TGCAGCGTTGAAGATCAGGTGCGGGGGGCTAGAGAGACCCAGTACTTC. V gene TRBV29-1 combines with J gene TRBJ2-5; the match to TRBD2 covers 8 bases. The germline V gene has CDR1 SQVTM and CDR2 ANQGSEA. This CDR3 has 16 amino acids. V gave up 0 bases and J gave up 4 bases; unmatched junction bases: 10.

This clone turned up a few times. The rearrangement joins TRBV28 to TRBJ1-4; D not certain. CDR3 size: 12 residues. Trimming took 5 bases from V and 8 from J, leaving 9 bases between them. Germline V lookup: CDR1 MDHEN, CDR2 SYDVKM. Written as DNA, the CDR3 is TGTGCCAGCAGTGAACTCAGAGAAAAACTGTTTTTT. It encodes CASSELREKLFF.

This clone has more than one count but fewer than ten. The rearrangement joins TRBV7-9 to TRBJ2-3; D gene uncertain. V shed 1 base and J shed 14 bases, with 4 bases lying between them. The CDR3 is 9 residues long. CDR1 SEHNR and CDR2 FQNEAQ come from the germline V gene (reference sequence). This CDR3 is CASSLVLYF. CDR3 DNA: TGTGCCAGCAGCTTAGTGCTGTATTTT.

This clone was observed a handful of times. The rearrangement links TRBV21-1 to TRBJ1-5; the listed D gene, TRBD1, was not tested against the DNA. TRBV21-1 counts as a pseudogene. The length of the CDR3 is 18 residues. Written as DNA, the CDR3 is TGTGCCAGCAGCAAAGCGCTTTGGGACAGGGGAAACAATCAGCCCCAGCATTTT. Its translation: CASSKALWDRGNNQPQHF.

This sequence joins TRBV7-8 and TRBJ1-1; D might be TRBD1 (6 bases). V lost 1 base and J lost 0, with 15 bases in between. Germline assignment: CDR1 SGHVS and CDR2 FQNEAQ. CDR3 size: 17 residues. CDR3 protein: CASSLGLSRGMNTEAFF. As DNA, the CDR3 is TGTGCCAGCAGCTTAGGGTTGAGCAGGGGAATGAACACTGAAGCTTTCTTT.

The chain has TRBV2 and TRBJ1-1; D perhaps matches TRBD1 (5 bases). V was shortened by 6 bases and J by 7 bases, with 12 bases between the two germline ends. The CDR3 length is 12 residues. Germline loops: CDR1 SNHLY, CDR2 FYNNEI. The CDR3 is CASRGAQFEAFF. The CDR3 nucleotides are TGTGCCAGCAGAGGGGCCCAGTTTGAAGCTTTCTTT.

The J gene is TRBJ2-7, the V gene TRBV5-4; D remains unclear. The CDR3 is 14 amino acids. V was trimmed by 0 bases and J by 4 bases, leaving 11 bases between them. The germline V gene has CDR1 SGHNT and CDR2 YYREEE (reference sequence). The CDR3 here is CASSLVGKPYEQYF. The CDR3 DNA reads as TGTGCCAGCAGCTTGGTGGGCAAACCATACGAGCAGTACTTC.

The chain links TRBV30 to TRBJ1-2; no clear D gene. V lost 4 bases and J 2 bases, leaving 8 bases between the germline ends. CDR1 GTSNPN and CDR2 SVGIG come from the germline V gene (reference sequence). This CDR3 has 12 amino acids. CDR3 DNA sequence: TGTGCCTGGAACACACGAAACTATGGCTACACCTTC. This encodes CAWNTRNYGYTF.

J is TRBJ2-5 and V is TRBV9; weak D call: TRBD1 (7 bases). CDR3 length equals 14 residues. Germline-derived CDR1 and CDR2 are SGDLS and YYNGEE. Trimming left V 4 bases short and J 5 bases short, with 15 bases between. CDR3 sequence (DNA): TGTGCCAGCAGCTCGCCAGGGGGGCGGGAGACCCAGTACTTC. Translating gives CASSSPGGRETQYF.

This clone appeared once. This chain's CDR3 is CASFIHRDTEAFF. Written as DNA, the CDR3 is TGTGCCAGCTTTATCCATCGGGACACTGAAGCTTTCTTT. V usage is TRBV2 and J usage is TRBJ1-1; D gene uncertain. V lost 8 bases to trimming and J lost 3 bases, with 13 bases between them. The CDR3 extends over 13 amino acids. The germline gives CDR1 SNHLY, CDR2 FYNNEI.

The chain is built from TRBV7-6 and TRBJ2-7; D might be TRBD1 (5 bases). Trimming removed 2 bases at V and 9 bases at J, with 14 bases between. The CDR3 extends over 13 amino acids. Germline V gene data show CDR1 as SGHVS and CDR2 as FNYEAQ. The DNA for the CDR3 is TGTGCCAGCAGCTTAAGACAGAGCTCCGGGCAGTACTTC. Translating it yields CASSLRQSSGQYF.

This CDR3 is CASSPSVDRVYEQYF. CDR3 coding DNA: TGTGCCAGCAGCCCCTCCGTGGACAGGGTGTACGAGCAGTACTTC. The V and J genes are TRBV7-2 and TRBJ2-7, with 8 positions matching TRBD1. Trimming cost V 5 bases and J 4 bases; bases outside gene matches: 10. Per the germline V gene, CDR1 is SGHTA and CDR2 is FQGNSA. The CDR3 runs 15 residues.

The CDR3 bases are TGTGCCAGCAGCTTGAGGCCTTCTGGGGCCAACGTCCTGACTTTC. Encoded protein: CASSLRPSGANVLTF. The chain recombines TRBV14 with TRBJ2-6; the D is unclear. V lost 5 bases to trimming and J lost 1 base, with 9 bases between them. The CDR3 loop spans 15 amino acids. Germline V gene lookup returns CDR1 SGHDN and CDR2 FVKESK.

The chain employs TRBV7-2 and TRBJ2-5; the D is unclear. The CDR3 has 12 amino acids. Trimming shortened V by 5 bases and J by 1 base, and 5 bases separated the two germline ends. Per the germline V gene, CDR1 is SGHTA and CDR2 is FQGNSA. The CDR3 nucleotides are TGTGCCAGCAGCATCGTCCAAGAGACCCAGTACTTC. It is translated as CASSIVQETQYF.

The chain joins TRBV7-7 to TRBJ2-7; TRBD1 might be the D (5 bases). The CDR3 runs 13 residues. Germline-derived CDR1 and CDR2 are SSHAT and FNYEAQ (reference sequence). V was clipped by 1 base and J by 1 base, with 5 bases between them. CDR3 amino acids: CASSLDRSYEQYF. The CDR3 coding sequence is TGTGCCAGCAGCTTAGACAGGTCCTACGAGCAGTACTTC.

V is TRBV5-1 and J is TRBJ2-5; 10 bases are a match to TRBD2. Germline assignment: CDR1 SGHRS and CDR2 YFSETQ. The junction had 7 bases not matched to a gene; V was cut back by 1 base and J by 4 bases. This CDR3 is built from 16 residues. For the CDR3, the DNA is TGCGCCAGCAGCTTGACTCCAGCGGGAGGGGGAGAGACCCAGTACTTC. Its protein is CASSLTPAGGGETQYF.

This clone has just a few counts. CDR3 loop: CASSVAGGSNQPQHF. The CDR3 DNA reads as TGTGCCAGCAGCGTAGCGGGAGGCAGCAATCAGCCCCAGCATTTT. The gene calls are TRBV9 and TRBJ1-5; D gene unclear. Between the trimmed V and J ends, which lost 0 bases and 1 base, there was a span of 8 bases. Germline loops: CDR1 SGDLS, CDR2 YYNGEE. The CDR3 contains 15 residues. Filled out from reference TRBV9 and TRBJ1-5, the complete variable domain reads DSGVTQTPKHLITATGQRVTLRCSPRSGDLSVYWYQQSLDQGLQFLIQYYNGEERAKGNILERFSAQQFPDLHSELNLSSLELGDSALYFCASSVAGGSNQPQHFGDGTRLSIL.

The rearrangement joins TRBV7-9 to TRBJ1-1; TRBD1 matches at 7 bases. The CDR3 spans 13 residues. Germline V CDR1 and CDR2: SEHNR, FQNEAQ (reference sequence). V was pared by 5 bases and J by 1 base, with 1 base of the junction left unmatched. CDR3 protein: CASSRDRNTEAFF. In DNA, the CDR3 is TGTGCCAGCAGCCGGGACAGGAACACTGAAGCTTTCTTT.